Following are 14 T cell receptor beta chains from one sample sequenced in a study of naive and memory T cell subsets (dated by TCRdb to 2015 to 2018). The library came from UMI-ligation and nested PCR. The run used an Illumina MiSeq. The beta constant-region primer consisted of an equimolar mixture of two oligonucleotides that together covered TRBC1 and TRBC2. Four rounds of PCR were used to amplify ligated cDNA, with nested alpha and beta constant-region primers being used together with the SP2 primer. TCRdb's own reprocessing of the public reads used fastp at Q25 and MiXCR and kept productive beta chains. Rows with a matching CDR3 protein are joined into one entry that keeps the most common DNA and genes. The sample table contains 99,000 or so distinct CDR3 sequences; only one count was recorded for roughly 15% of them. Of the sample, around 2.7% falls within the top ten clones. Broad study findings and their caveats: A few larger clonotypes were present in naive repertoires, particularly the CD8 repertoires, and these clonotypes were possibly memory cells re-expressing CD45RA.

No cognate antigen is known for these TCRs. Specimen: naive CD8+ T cells from blood. The label giving this sample's cell subset or site can be read as: naive T cells, CD45RA high CD27+. The receptors shown here come from a human donor in good health.

The rearrangement uses TRBV19 and TRBJ2-1; tentative D call: TRBD1 (6 bases). CDR3 length: 13 residues. CDR1 is LNHDA, CDR2 SQIVND, per germline (reference sequence). Trimming removed 7 bases at V and 9 bases at J, with 16 bases between. The CDR3 loop reads CASTSFTGSEQFF. In nucleotides, the CDR3 is TGTGCCAGTACCTCGTTCACAGGGAGTGAGCAGTTCTTC.

This clonotype was counted many times. V is TRBV4-1 and J is TRBJ2-1; 16 nucleotides line up with TRBD2. CDR3 length: 15 amino acids. CDR1 and CDR2 from the germline V gene are MGHRA and YSYEKL. V lost 4 bases and J lost 7; bases outside the gene matches: 1. The CDR3 DNA follows: TGCGCCAGCAGCCCGGGACTAGCGGGAGGGAATGAGCAGTTCTTC. This translates into CASSPGLAGGNEQFF.

This clonotype was seen many times. The chain couples TRBV4-3 to TRBJ1-3; perhaps TRBD1 as D (6 bases). CDR1 is LGHNA and CDR2 is YSLEER in the germline V gene. V gave up 1 base and J gave up 2 bases, with 9 bases separating them. The CDR3 spans 15 residues. CDR3 nucleotides: TGCGCCAGCAGCCAAGCGCAGGGGACTGGAAACACCATATATTTT. It specifies CASSQAQGTGNTIYF.

V and J are TRBV9 and TRBJ1-2, with D unclear. Germline lookup yields CDR1 SGDLS and CDR2 YYNGEE. The CDR3 is 17 amino acids. V lost 2 bases, J lost 6 bases, and 23 bases lay in between. CDR3 loop: CASSVYSEDPTDDGYTF. The CDR3 bases are TGTGCCAGCAGCGTCTACTCAGAAGACCCCACTGATGATGGCTACACCTTC.

The table lists this clonotype with a few counts. CDR3 sequence: CSARDRDRVTYEQYF. The CDR3 DNA sequence: TGCAGTGCTAGAGACCGGGACAGGGTGACCTACGAGCAGTACTTC. The chain couples TRBV20-1 to TRBJ2-7; 9 bases align to TRBD1. With 0 bases clipped from V and 2 bases from J, the junction kept 5 bases outside the gene matches. The CDR3 runs 15 residues. Germline V gives CDR1 DFQATT, CDR2 SNEGSKA (reference sequence).

The CDR3 loop reads CASSASLSSMNTEAFF. CDR3 nucleotides: TGTGCCAGCAGCGCTTCCCTCTCGTCCATGAACACTGAAGCTTTCTTT. The chain carries TRBV2 and TRBJ1-1; no clear D. Germline V lookup: CDR1 SNHLY, CDR2 FYNNEI. V lost 6 bases to trimming and J lost 0 bases, with 17 bases between them. CDR3 length: 16 amino acids.

The gene calls are TRBV7-9 and TRBJ2-1, with 11 bases aligning to TRBD2. J gave up 8 bases and V 5 bases, and 8 bases lay outside the gene matches. CDR1 is SEHNR and CDR2 is FQNEAQ in the germline V gene (reference sequence). The CDR3 runs to 15 residues. CDR3 bases: TGTGCCAGCAGCCTCCTAGCGGGAGGATGGGATGAGCAGTTCTTC. Translating gives CASSLLAGGWDEQFF.

This clonotype turned up a few times. The chain couples TRBV9 to TRBJ1-2; 9 bases match TRBD1. Trimming took 0 bases from V and 8 from J; bases not matched to a gene: 17. The CDR3 extends over 18 amino acids. Germline loops: CDR1 SGDLS, CDR2 YYNGEE. The CDR3 reads CASSVGDRDRAGIGGYTF. CDR3 nucleotide sequence: TGTGCCAGCAGCGTAGGGGATCGGGACAGGGCCGGAATTGGGGGCTACACCTTC.

Ten or more counts support this clonotype. This chain joins TRBV6-2 or TRBV6-3 and TRBJ2-3; 11 bases match TRBD2. Per the germline V gene, CDR1 is MNHEY and CDR2 is SVGEGT. This CDR3 is built from 15 residues. V shed 4 bases, J shed 3 bases, and the junction held 3 bases outside the gene matches. The CDR3 DNA is TGTGCCAGCAGTTCACTAGCGGGAGCTACAGATACGCAGTATTTT. Residues: CASSSLAGATDTQYF.

The sample holds a few counts of this clonotype. The chain is built from TRBV30 and TRBJ2-1, with TRBD1 identical over 7 bases. Per the germline V gene, CDR1 is GTSNPN and CDR2 is SVGIG (reference sequence). There are 11 residues in the CDR3. With 4 bases clipped from V and 6 bases from J, the junction kept 0 bases outside the gene matches. This CDR3 reads CAWTGGNEQFF. The DNA for the CDR3 is TGTGCCTGGACAGGGGGCAATGAGCAGTTCTTC. The complete variable domain, with remaining parts taken from reference TRBV30 and TRBJ2-1, reads SQTIHQWPATLVQPVGSPLSLECTVEGTSNPNLYWYRQAAGRGLQLLFYSVGIGQISSEVPQNLSASRPQDRQFILSSKKLLLSDSGFYLCAWTGGNEQFFGPGTRLTVL.

This clonotype has more than one count but fewer than ten. At one end, the junction sequence differs from germline, possibly due to a read error. The chain recombines TRBV5-6 with TRBJ2-1; 15 bases match TRBD2. Germline CDR1 and CDR2: SGHDT and YYEEEE. This CDR3 comprises 13 residues. Here the CDR3 reads CASSPGTSGRNDF. The CDR3 DNA follows: TGTGCCAGCAGTCCCGGGACTAGCGGGAGGAACGATTTC.

This chain joins TRBV30 and TRBJ2-1, with D maybe TRBD2 (6 bases). The V and J ends lost 5 bases and 2 bases respectively, with 13 bases between them. CDR3 length: 14 amino acids. The germline V gene encodes CDR1 GTSNPN and CDR2 SVGIG (reference sequence). This CDR3 is CAWADGGAYNEQFF. CDR3 sequence (DNA): TGTGCCTGGGCTGACGGCGGGGCCTACAATGAGCAGTTCTTC.

The chain is built from TRBV20-1 and TRBJ2-1, with 9 bases that match TRBD2. Germline CDR1 DFQATT, CDR2 SNEGSKA (reference sequence). The CDR3 loop spans 14 amino acids. Unmatched junction bases numbered 3, after V lost 5 bases and J lost 1 base. The CDR3 nucleotides are TGCAGTGCTGATCTAGCGGGATCCTACAATGAGCAGTTCTTC. Protein sequence: CSADLAGSYNEQFF.

The sample holds a few counts of this clonotype. The V and J genes are TRBV4-2 and TRBJ2-7; D gene ambiguous. Trimming stripped 0 bases from V and 7 bases from J, with 4 bases between. The germline CDR1 and CDR2 sequences are LGHNA and YNFKEQ. The CDR3 is 11 residues long. The CDR3 loop is CASSQDVEQYF. The CDR3 nucleotides read TGTGCCAGCAGCCAAGATGTGGAGCAGTACTTC.